Reported below is one T cell receptor beta chain. Its target is not known. The TCR beta CDR3 regions underwent amplification using RNA transcripts as the source. HTBI primers were employed in a first-round RT-PCR of the TCR CDR3. TCRdb recomputed calls from the multiplex PCR reads with MiXCR, one row per CDR3 protein. This repertoire shows about 480,000 distinct CDR3 sequences, about 24% found once; its top ten account for 10% to 12%. This sample was taken from a study of T cells in Graves' hyperthyroidism and ophthalmopathy. Study in general: Blood from the periphery was taken at initial diagnosis, before any treatment. Notes on the study in general: Patients with ophthalmopathy were separated from those with stable hyperthyroidism by a 13 V-J model. Ophthalmopathy was predicted by the model a median of about 6.5 months ahead of onset.

Germline assignment: CDR1 SGHTA and CDR2 FQGTGA. This CDR3 is 15 amino acids long. The V gene lost 9 bases and the J gene lost 0 bases, with 12 bases spanning the gap. This receptor was obtained from a woman younger than 45 with Graves' ophthalmopathy. Sequenced: blood. The rearrangement links TRBV7-3 to TRBJ1-6; D is possibly TRBD1 (5 bases). The CDR3 loop is CARQRGGSYNSPLHF. The CDR3 DNA reads as TGTGCCAGACAACGGGGGGGCTCCTATAATTCACCCCTCCACTTT.